The clone carrying this TCR beta chain was counted ten times or more. Antigen unknown. The CDR3 spans 13 residues. In germline, CDR1 is MDHEN, CDR2 SYDVKM. The V end was cut by 6 bases, the J end by 14 bases, with 17 bases between. Arm-PCR of CDR3 regions and iRepertoire HTBI primers were the basis on which TCR beta libraries were built. TCRdb independently ran MiXCR on the multiplex PCR reads; one entry per CDR3 protein. The repertoire holds some 330,000 distinct CDR3 sequences, with roughly 24% as singletons. This sample is part of a study of regulatory T cells in long-lasting Graves disease. Study-wide points: Persistent disease showed a preference for TRBV28, TRBJ1-2 and TRBJ2-5.

Time point reported: persistent/refractory GD, antithyroid drugs over 5 years with positive TRAb. Construction of the TCR library relied on RNA isolated from PBMCs. The sample was peripheral blood mononuclear cells (PBMCs), taken when the disease was refractory, from a patient treated with antithyroid drugs. The chain links TRBV28 to TRBJ1-6; unclear D gene. The receptor's source is a woman between 35 and 50 years old with Graves disease. The CDR3 is CASRGRGVMSLHF. In DNA form, the CDR3 reads TGTGCCAGCAGGGGCCGGGGAGTTATGTCCCTCCACTTT.